This T cell receptor beta chain was sequenced in a study of vaccination and CD4 T cells after COVID-19. Treatment given: 10-day PBMC culture with coronavirus spike peptide pools or control peptides (ViraFEST assay). In this sample, this clonotype turned up a few times. Its antigen is as yet unknown. The CDR3 extends over 17 amino acids. Germline CDR1 is MNHNS and CDR2 is SASEGT. The V and J ends lost 3 bases and 1 base respectively, with 13 bases between them. The assay that was used to sequence DNA from cultured CD4+ T cells was the Oncomine TCR Beta short-read assay. MiXCR was run by TCRdb on the PCR reads, yielding one entry per CDR3 protein. The sample contains more than 9,000 distinct CDR3 sequences, around 30% of which appear only once.

The origin of this receptor is a human donor with COVID-19. The sequencing sample was made of cultured CD4+ T cells from blood. This chain joins TRBV6-1 and TRBJ2-6; possibly TRBD2 for D (5 bases). The CDR3 DNA is TGTGCCAGCAGTGAGGCCTTCCGGGGTTCTGGGGCCAACGTCCTGACTTTC. It encodes CASSEAFRGSGANVLTF.